This T cell receptor (beta chain) was sequenced in a study of PD-L1 blockade in urothelial cancer. At the level of the study: Patients had been given 0 to 3 earlier chemotherapy regimens.

This CDR3 is 13 amino acids long. Germline values: CDR1 SGHTA, CDR2 FQGNSA. Trimming cost V 6 bases and J 2 bases, with 11 bases left between them. Measured with immunoSEQ multiplex PCR; TCRdb has only the in-frame clones, and not every one. Of some 56,000 clones listed, 84% are singletons. Time point noted: pretreatment peripheral blood. The clonotype was recovered from a man aged 45-65 years with urothelial cancer. The genes are TRBV7-2 and TRBJ2-7; maybe TRBD2 (5 bases). Material: PBMCs, obtained around atezolizumab (anti-PD-L1) treatment. Here the CDR3 reads CASSVGRPYEQYF. The CDR3 bases are TGTGCCAGCAGTGTGGGGAGACCCTACGAGCAGTACTTC.